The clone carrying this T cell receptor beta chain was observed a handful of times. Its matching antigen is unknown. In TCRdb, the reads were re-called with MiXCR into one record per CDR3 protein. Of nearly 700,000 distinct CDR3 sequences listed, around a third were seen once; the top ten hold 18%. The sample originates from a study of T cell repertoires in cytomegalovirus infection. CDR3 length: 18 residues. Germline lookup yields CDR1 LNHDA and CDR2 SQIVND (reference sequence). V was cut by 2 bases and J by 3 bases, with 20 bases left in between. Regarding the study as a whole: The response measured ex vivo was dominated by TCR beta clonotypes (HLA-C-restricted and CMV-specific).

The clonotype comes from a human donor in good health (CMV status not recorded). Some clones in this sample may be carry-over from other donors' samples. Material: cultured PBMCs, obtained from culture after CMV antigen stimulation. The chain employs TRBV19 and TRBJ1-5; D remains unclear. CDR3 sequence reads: CASSIWENTLDNNQPQHF. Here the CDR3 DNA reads TGTGCCAGTAGTATATGGGAAAACACCCTGGATAACAATCAGCCCCAGCATTTT.